One and the same sample provided the 21 T cell receptor beta chains below, sequenced in a study of cytomegalovirus exposure and HLA in healthy donors. Researchers ran the PCR with 60 Vbeta and 13 Jbeta primers. Profiled with immunoSEQ multiplex PCR; TCRdb holds only in-frame clones, not every one. This sample carries tens of thousands of clones, roughly 80% of them seen once, and the ten largest clones take 10%. The specimen was PBMCs. These TCRs come from a woman under 30 in good health and CMV-seropositive.

This clone occurred once. The V call is TRBV9, the J call TRBJ2-1, with a tentative D call TRBD2 (6 bases). Trimming removed 4 bases at V and 1 base at J, with 9 bases between. This CDR3 has 14 residues. The germline CDR1 and CDR2 sequences are SGDLS and YYNGEE. This CDR3 reads CASSPGGSYNEQFF. CDR3 nucleotide sequence: TGTGCCAGCAGCCCCGGGGGTTCCTACAATGAGCAGTTCTTC.

V usage is TRBV28 and J usage is TRBJ1-1, with 8 positions matching TRBD1. CDR1 and CDR2 from the germline V gene are MDHEN and SYDVKM. This CDR3 has 14 residues. J gave up 1 base and V 6 bases, and 4 bases lay outside the gene matches. CDR3 sequence (DNA): TGTGCCAGCAGGAGACAGGGGAGGAACACTGAAGCTTTCTTT. It yields the protein CASRRQGRNTEAFF.

The chain combines TRBV4-3 with TRBJ2-1; possibly TRBD2 for D (5 bases). The CDR3 contains 14 residues. Germline assignment: CDR1 LGHNA and CDR2 YSLEER. Trimming cost V 0 bases and J 13 bases, with 16 bases left between them. CDR3 nucleotides: TGCGCCAGCAGCCAAGATATGGGGAGCGATCCCCAGTTCTTC. The encoded protein is CASSQDMGSDPQFF.

V is TRBV7-3 and J is TRBJ2-3; D is undetermined. V was shortened by 3 bases and J by 3 bases, with 16 bases between the two germline ends. Germline V gives CDR1 SGHTA, CDR2 FQGTGA. This CDR3 comprises 16 residues. The CDR3 sequence: CASSFGSRLGTDTQYF. The DNA for the CDR3 is TGTGCCAGCAGCTTTGGGTCGCGGTTGGGTACAGATACGCAGTATTTT.

This clone appeared once. This chain links TRBV7-9 with TRBJ1-2; D may be TRBD1 (6 bases). This CDR3 comprises 15 residues. Trimming pared 1 base from V and 6 bases from J, leaving 15 bases between. CDR1 SEHNR and CDR2 FQNEAQ come from the germline V gene (reference sequence). In DNA, the CDR3 is TGTGCCAGCAGCTTAGAATGGCGGGGGCAGGATGGCTACACCTTC. Its protein is CASSLEWRGQDGYTF.

This rearrangement joins TRBV30 to TRBJ1-1; 9 bases line up with TRBD1. J was trimmed by 4 bases and V by 2 bases; bases with no gene match: 5. Germline-derived CDR1 and CDR2 are GTSNPN and SVGIG (reference sequence). The CDR3 runs to 14 residues. The CDR3 sequence: CAWSRQGGGTEAFF. The CDR3 region has the DNA TGTGCCTGGAGTCGACAGGGGGGGGGCACTGAAGCTTTCTTT.

This chain joins TRBV7-2 and TRBJ2-3; the D is unclear. The CDR3 consists of 11 residues. With 4 bases removed from V and 7 bases from J, the gap between germline ends came to 6 bases. From germline, CDR1 is SGHTA and CDR2 FQGNSA. The CDR3 sequence is CASSSGHTQYF. CDR3 DNA: TGTGCCAGCAGCTCCGGTCATACGCAGTATTTT.

The gene calls are TRBV9 and TRBJ2-1; weak D call: TRBD2 (5 bases). The germline V and J ends were trimmed by 7 bases and 9 bases, with 8 bases remaining between them. CDR3 length: 10 residues. In germline, CDR1 is SGDLS, CDR2 YYNGEE. The DNA of the CDR3 is TGTGCCAGCTCCGGAGGTGAGCAGTTCTTC. Translating it yields CASSGGEQFF.

The rearrangement joins TRBV7-2 to TRBJ1-5; D remains ambiguous. Germline-derived CDR1 and CDR2 are SGHTA and FQGNSA. The CDR3 sequence is 14 residues long. V gave up 1 base and J gave up 7 bases, with 11 bases separating them. CDR3 sequence: CASSLGGKSQPQHF. The DNA for the CDR3 is TGTGCCAGCAGCTTAGGAGGGAAGAGCCAGCCCCAGCATTTT.

This chain joins TRBV7-3 and TRBJ1-1; D is unclear. The CDR3 covers 14 residues. V shed 5 bases and J shed 10 bases, with 20 bases lying between them. CDR1 is SGHTA and CDR2 is FQGTGA in the germline V gene. The CDR3: CASSPSSGSLVAFF. CDR3 nucleotides: TGTGCCAGCAGCCCATCGAGCGGATCTTTGGTAGCTTTCTTT.

This sequence joins TRBV27 and TRBJ2-1; 10 bases are shared with TRBD2. This CDR3 has 19 amino acids. The germline CDR1 and CDR2 sequences are MNHEY and SMNVEV (reference sequence). Losses at the gene ends were 4 bases for V and 6 bases for J; bases not matched to a gene: 18. CDR3 DNA sequence: TGTGCCAGCAGTTGCGCTAGCGGGAGTAATGGGCGGAACTGCAATGAGCAGTTCTTC. This gives the protein CASSCASGSNGRNCNEQFF.

Only a few counts were recorded for this clone. The J gene is TRBJ2-7, the V gene TRBV7-2; D ambiguous. The V end lost 5 bases, the J end lost 0 bases, and 5 bases lay between the germline ends. Looked up from germline, CDR1 is SGHTA and CDR2 is FQGNSA. This CDR3 has 12 residues. The CDR3 DNA follows: TGTGCCAGCAGCGCGAGCTCCTACGAGCAGTACTTC. This encodes CASSASSYEQYF. Together with reference TRBV7-2 and TRBJ2-7, the CDR3 gives the full variable domain: GAGVSQSPSNKVTEKGKDVELRCDPISGHTALYWYRQSLGQGLEFLIYFQGNSAPDKSGLPSDRFSAERTGGSVSTLTIQRTQQEDSAVYLCASSASSYEQYFGPGTRLTVT.

The chain recombines TRBV5-6 with TRBJ1-3; a possible D gene is TRBD1 (6 bases). This CDR3 region has 16 residues. Germline V gives CDR1 SGHDT, CDR2 YYEEEE. Trimming shortened V by 0 bases and J by 4 bases, and 14 bases separated the two germline ends. This CDR3 reads CASSLDWGRIGNTIYF. The DNA of the CDR3 is TGTGCCAGCAGCTTGGATTGGGGGCGCATAGGAAACACCATATATTTT.

This chain links TRBV7-3 with TRBJ2-5, with TRBD1 as a possible D gene (7 bases). The J call could be wrong; TRBJ2-7 is a better fit for the DNA end. Germline CDR1 is SGHTA and CDR2 is FQGTGA. The CDR3 length is 13 residues. CDR3 bases: TGTGCCAGCAGCTCCGGGCAGGGGGGCGAGCAGTACTTC. Residues: CASSSGQGGEQYF.

This rearrangement joins TRBV6-4 to TRBJ2-3; 10 nucleotides agree with TRBD2. Germline V gives CDR1 MRHNA, CDR2 SNTAGT. The CDR3 covers 15 residues. The trim removed 4 bases at V and 2 bases at J, leaving 3 bases unmatched. The CDR3 region is CASSVAGGNTDTQYF. The CDR3 DNA sequence: TGTGCCAGCAGTGTAGCGGGAGGAAACACAGATACGCAGTATTTT.

The CDR3 protein is CASSLGAGVIYGYTF. The CDR3 DNA reads as TGTGCCAGCAGTTTAGGGGCAGGGGTCATCTATGGCTACACCTTC. The chain is built from TRBV27 and TRBJ1-2; D perhaps matches TRBD1 (6 bases). V was cut by 2 bases and J by 4 bases, with 14 bases left in between. The germline gives CDR1 MNHEY, CDR2 SMNVEV (reference sequence). CDR3 length: 15 amino acids.

The genes are TRBV4-3 and TRBJ2-2; weak D call: TRBD2 (6 bases). V was cut by 1 base and J by 6 bases, with 6 bases left in between. The CDR3 runs 13 residues. Per the germline V gene, CDR1 is LGHNA and CDR2 is YSLEER. CDR3 loop: CASSQGEAGELFF. For the CDR3, the DNA is TGCGCCAGCAGCCAAGGGGAGGCCGGGGAGCTGTTTTTT.

The chain recombines TRBV29-1 with TRBJ2-7, with 10 bases identical to TRBD1. The V gene's germline CDR1 is SQVTM and CDR2 ANQGSEA. Trimming took 6 bases from V and 3 from J; bases not matched to a gene: 5. The CDR3 has 13 residues. The CDR3 loop is CSVTDRGSYEQYF. The CDR3 coding sequence is TGCAGCGTGACGGACAGGGGGAGCTACGAGCAGTACTTC.

The chain carries TRBV4-1 and TRBJ2-5; 11 nucleotides line up with TRBD2. CDR1 and CDR2 (germline): MGHRA, YSYEKL. CDR3 length: 17 residues. V lost 1 base and J lost 5; bases outside the gene matches: 9. CDR3 sequence reads: CASSQGTSGFSLETQYF. DNA of the CDR3: TGCGCCAGCAGCCAAGGGACTAGCGGGTTCTCCCTGGAGACCCAGTACTTC.

The chain is built from TRBV7-2 and TRBJ2-1; 15 nucleotides align to TRBD2. V trimming: 2 bases; J trimming: 4 bases; junction bases outside the gene matches: 3. The CDR3 totals 17 residues. CDR1 and CDR2 (germline): SGHTA, FQGNSA. The CDR3 nucleotides are TGTGCCAGCAGCTTACCGGGACTAGCGGGGGGATACAATGAGCAGTTCTTC. This gives the protein CASSLPGLAGGYNEQFF.

This chain uses TRBV7-2 with TRBJ2-3; 7 bases match TRBD2. The CDR3 is made up of 17 amino acids. Per germline, CDR1 SGHTA and CDR2 FQGNSA. Trimming cost V 4 bases and J 2 bases; bases outside gene matches: 12. CDR3 nucleotide sequence: TGTGCCAGCAGCTCAATCGCGAGTCTAGCGGACACAGATACGCAGTATTTT. This gives the protein CASSSIASLADTDTQYF.